Listed below are T cell receptor beta chains from one sample, sequenced in a study of cytomegalovirus exposure and HLA in healthy donors. Measured with immunoSEQ multiplex PCR; TCRdb has only the in-frame clones, and not every one. The table includes under 200,000 clones, more than 70% detected once. Material: PBMCs. These receptors were obtained from a male donor in good health and CMV-seronegative. The CDR3 runs from the conserved cysteine through the conserved F or W. The listing skips clone size in some rows; elsewhere it reads once, few, many or a size class.

cdr3_aa	j_call	v_call	clone_size
CASSSTGGGYGYTF	TRBJ1-2	TRBV19	few
CASSQQGAVTEAFF	TRBJ1-1	TRBV13	.
CASDIGASGSVADTQYF	TRBJ2-3	TRBV30	.
CASSLKGGLAGDINTGELFF	TRBJ2-2	TRBV27	.
CASSLASPRQGAGNTIYF	TRBJ1-3	TRBV7-8	.
CASSAPGMNTEAFF	TRBJ1-1	TRBV14	.
CASSSEGTGQFF	TRBJ2-1	TRBV28	.
CASSTQGSNQPQHF	TRBJ1-5	TRBV5-4	.
CASSPGHSTDTQYF	TRBJ2-3	TRBV6-5	.
CASRGGPSYEQYF	TRBJ2-7	TRBV6-6	.
CASTWAGGNEQFF	TRBJ2-1	TRBV25-1	.
CASSYSVQEGYEQYF	.	TRBV6-5	.
CASSEIGISGNTGELFF	TRBJ2-2	TRBV6-1	.
CASSPGTGGSLGREQYF	TRBJ2-7	TRBV18	few
CSVRDRDYNEQFF	TRBJ2-1	TRBV29-1	.
CASSYSSSYEQYF	TRBJ2-7	TRBV6-5	few
CASSVPKRGGDQEAQYF	TRBJ2-5	TRBV9	few
CASSFSGGFSGNTIYF	TRBJ1-3	TRBV5-5	few
CASRAAGKNTEAFF	TRBJ1-1	TRBV6-5	.
CASSRQLAGATYTQYF	TRBJ2-3	TRBV5-1	few
CASSRLEETQYF	TRBJ2-5	TRBV18	.
CAWIETGGNEQYF	.	TRBV30	.
CAAQGTNEQFF	TRBJ2-1	TRBV19	few
CSVGEESPQHF	TRBJ1-5	TRBV29-1	.
CASSPLAGSPGELFF	TRBJ2-2	TRBV4-2	.
CASSSGSVVGGYTF	TRBJ1-2	TRBV28	few
CASSPSNEKLFF	TRBJ1-4	TRBV18	.
CASSYSLGGDTEAFF	TRBJ1-1	TRBV6-6	.
CASSNLDSLNGNTIYF	TRBJ1-3	TRBV9	.
CASKGGNSYEQYF	TRBJ2-7	TRBV2	few
CASSETGTFTDTQYF	TRBJ2-3	TRBV9	.
CASSTREPYEQYF	TRBJ2-7	TRBV21-1	few
CASSLGLAGAYNEQFF	TRBJ2-1	TRBV7-8	.
CASSMPLWAEGGYTF	TRBJ1-2	TRBV19	few
CASSFRELNTEAFF	TRBJ1-1	TRBV11-2	few
CASSPVSGNTIYF	TRBJ1-3	TRBV11-2	.
CASSLRTGYTEAFF	TRBJ1-1	TRBV27	.
CASSLAGGGTEAFF	TRBJ1-1	TRBV7-2	.
CASSIVGLAGGMGEQFF	TRBJ2-1	TRBV19	.
CASSLDQGAGNEQYF	TRBJ2-7	TRBV11-2	.